The present T cell receptor (beta chain) was sequenced within a study of B cell selection in AIRE deficiency. Overall study results and limits: Patient Tconv cells held about 28% of Treg sequences shared by healthy donors.

Measured with immunoSEQ multiplex PCR; TCRdb has only the in-frame clones, and not every one. The data hold 20,000 to 30,000 clones, with just under 97% observed a single time. CD4+CD127+ cells were sorted as the conventional CD4 T cells. As to this clone: No antigen is known for it.

The CDR3 is made up of 16 amino acids. J lost 2 bases, V lost 5 bases, and 8 bases had no gene match. Germline values: CDR1 LNHDA, CDR2 SQIVND (reference sequence). The V gene is TRBV19, the J gene TRBJ2-3; 9 positions agree with TRBD2. The TCR comes from a human donor with AIRE deficiency. The sample comprised conventional CD4+ T cells sorted from PBMCs. DNA for the CDR3: TGTGCCAGTAGTCAGCTTAGCGGGAGCCTCACAGATACGCAGTATTTT. This codes for CASSQLSGSLTDTQYF. The full variable domain, with the rest looked up from reference TRBV19 and TRBJ2-3, is DGGITQSPKYLFRKEGQNVTLSCEQNLNHDAMYWYRQDPGQGLRLIYYSQIVNDFQKGDIAEGYSVSREKKESFPLTVTSAQKNPTAFYLCASSQLSGSLTDTQYFGPGTRLTVL.